Listed below are T cell receptor beta chains from one sample, sequenced in a study of T cell repertoires in cytomegalovirus infection. TCRdb reprocessed the reads via MiXCR and lists one record per CDR3 protein. The profile shows some 180,000 distinct CDR3 sequences, about 21% of them singletons. The material sequenced was PBMCs. All receptors derive from a human donor in good health (CMV status not recorded). Some clones in this sample may be carry-over from other donors' samples. Both conserved end residues are part of each CDR3. The D gene is left open where the match is weak. The size of a clone is reported for some rows only, either as once, few or many, or as a class for expanded clones.

V	size	J	D	DNA	CDR3
TRBV20-1	.	TRBJ2-1	.	TGCAGTGCCGCTCGCGAGGGCGGGGCAGTTGAGCAGTTCTTC	CSAAREGGAVEQFF
TRBV20-1	few	TRBJ2-1	.	TGCAGTGCTAGAGAGGGGGCGAAGGGAAACAATGAGCAGTTCTTC	CSAREGAKGNNEQFF
TRBV6-1	many	TRBJ1-1	TRBD1	TGTGCCAGCATCCGAAGACAGGGGGTGGTATCTGAAGCTTTCTTT	CASIRRQGVVSEAFF
TRBV11-1	many	TRBJ2-7	.	TGTGCCAGCAGCCCACGGGACCCCTCCTACGAGCAGTACTTC	CASSPRDPSYEQYF
TRBV14	few	TRBJ1-1	.	TGTGCCAGCAGCCTCTACACCACGGGCTTGAACACTGAAGCTTTCTTT	CASSLYTTGLNTEAFF
TRBV23-1	few	TRBJ2-5	TRBD1	TGCGCCAGCAGCAGGACAGGGGGCTGGGAGACCCAGTACTTC	CASSRTGGWETQYF
TRBV7-2	many	TRBJ2-1	TRBD2	TGTGCCAGCAGGAAAGGGAATAGCGGGAGAGGGGACTCCTACAATGAGCAGTTCTTC	CASRKGNSGRGDSYNEQFF
TRBV6-2/TRBV6-3	.	TRBJ2-1	.	TGTGCCACCTCATTCTACTATGAGCAGTTCTTC	CATSFYYEQFF
TRBV7-8	many	TRBJ2-7	.	TGTGCCAGCAGCTTATTGGGCGGGGACCCCTCCTACGAGCAGTACTTC	CASSLLGGDPSYEQYF
TRBV20-1	few	TRBJ2-5	.	TGCAGTGCTAGAGTTTTGGTCAATCAAGAGACCCAGTACTTC	CSARVLVNQETQYF
TRBV2	many	TRBJ2-7	TRBD1	TGTGCCAGCAGACGGCAGGGGGCCTACGAGCAGTACTTC	CASRRQGAYEQYF
TRBV7-9	.	TRBJ2-1	TRBD2	TGTGCCAGCAGCCGCAGCGGGGCTGAGCAGTTCTTC	CASSRSGAEQFF
TRBV12-3/TRBV12-4	many	TRBJ1-2	TRBD1	TGTGCCAGCAGGGACGGACAGGGACCAGCGATCGTCTACACCTTC	CASRDGQGPAIVYTF
TRBV7-9	.	TRBJ1-4	TRBD1	TGTGCCAGCAGCTTATCAGGGGGTCGGGAAAAACTGTTTTTT	CASSLSGGREKLFF
TRBV2	few	TRBJ1-1	.	TGTGCCAGCAGTGACCCGTACAGCTCTGAAGCTTTCTTT	CASSDPYSSEAFF
TRBV25-1	.	TRBJ2-2	.	TGTGCCAGCAGTGCCCTAGGAGGCGGGGAGCTGTTTTTT	CASSALGGGELFF
TRBV5-4	.	TRBJ2-3	.	TGTGCCAGCAGCCAGGGGAGCACAGATACGCAGTATTTT	CASSQGSTDTQYF
TRBV18	.	TRBJ1-4	.	TGTGCCAGCTCACCAAACAGGGACGAAAAACTGTTTTTT	CASSPNRDEKLFF
TRBV28	few	TRBJ2-7	.	TGTGCCAGCGGCACGCAGGGGACGGGGTCCTACGAGCAGTACTTC	CASGTQGTGSYEQYF
TRBV6-1	.	TRBJ1-6	TRBD1	TGTGCCTCCTATTTGACAGGGGGCGGCTCACCCCTCCACTTT	CASYLTGGGSPLHF
TRBV28	few	TRBJ2-7	TRBD2	TGTGCCAGCAGATTAGGTGGCGGACTAGGTGGGCAGTACTTC	CASRLGGGLGGQYF
TRBV27	few	TRBJ1-2	TRBD1	TGTGCCAGCAGTTTTTGGCCCCCGGACAGGGGGATCTATGGCTACACCTTC	CASSFWPPDRGIYGYTF
TRBV6-5	.	TRBJ2-5	.	TGTGCCAGCAGTTCAATCCTACTCCAGGGGAAGCCCAGAGAGACCCAGTACTTC	CASSSILLQGKPRETQYF
TRBV5-4	.	TRBJ2-3	TRBD2	TGTGCCAGCAGCCCCCGGCTAGCGGGAGGGGGCACAGATACGCAGTATTTT	CASSPRLAGGGTDTQYF
TRBV19	few	TRBJ1-2	TRBD1	TGTGCCAGTAGCCCACAGGGGGTAAACGGCTACACCTTC	CASSPQGVNGYTF
TRBV7-2	many	TRBJ2-1	.	TGTGCCAGCAGCTTAGGCGGTAGCGGCCTCCGCTCCTACAATGAGCAGTTCTTC	CASSLGGSGLRSYNEQFF
TRBV11-2	many	TRBJ1-2	TRBD1	TGTGCCAGCACCAAGGACAGGCCCAGAGGGGATGGCTACACCTTC	CASTKDRPRGDGYTF
TRBV7-6	few	TRBJ1-1	.	TGTGCCAGCAGCTTGGGGCACGGGAACACTGAAGCTTTCTTT	CASSLGHGNTEAFF
TRBV2	many	TRBJ1-2	.	TGTGCCAGCAGTGGCGGATTAAACTATGGCTACACCTTC	CASSGGLNYGYTF
TRBV7-6	.	TRBJ2-7	TRBD1	TGTGCCAGCAGCTTAGGTCCAGGGGGCCGTTTGGACGAGCAGTACTTC	CASSLGPGGRLDEQYF
TRBV11-2	many	TRBJ1-5	.	TGTGCCAGCAGCTTAGAGTCGGGCAGCCTTTCTCCCCAGCATTTT	CASSLESGSLSPQHF
TRBV20-1	few	TRBJ2-1	.	TGCAGTGCTAGAGATCAAGGTGGAGCCTCCTACAATGAGCAGTTCTTC	CSARDQGGASYNEQFF
TRBV5-1	.	TRBJ2-3	TRBD1	TGCGCCAGCAGCATACAGGGGGCAACAGATACGCAGTATTTT	CASSIQGATDTQYF
TRBV7-6	many	TRBJ1-4	TRBD1	TGTGCCAGCAGCTCGCGACAGGGGACTAATGAAAAACTGTTTTTT	CASSSRQGTNEKLFF
TRBV4-1	.	TRBJ1-2	.	TGCGCCAGCAGCCAAGGAGGCAGCTCCTATGGCTACACCTTC	CASSQGGSSYGYTF
TRBV7-2	many	TRBJ2-3	TRBD1	TGTGCCAGCAGGAGGGACAGGGTATCGACGGATACGCAGTATTTT	CASRRDRVSTDTQYF
TRBV5-6	many	TRBJ2-7	.	TGTGCCAGCAGCTCGGACCGGACCTACGAGCAGTACTTC	CASSSDRTYEQYF
TRBV5-1	.	TRBJ1-2	.	TGCGCCAGCAGCCTCACCCCACTCGATGGCTACACCTTC	CASSLTPLDGYTF
TRBV7-3	.	TRBJ2-3	.	TGTGCCAGCAGCTTAACAGGGGAAAAGGCAGATACGCAGTATTTT	CASSLTGEKADTQYF
TRBV11-2	.	TRBJ2-5	TRBD2	TGTGCCAGCAGCCGATATGCGGGGGGGCCTTTCGGAGAGACCCAGTACTTC	CASSRYAGGPFGETQYF
TRBV12-3/TRBV12-4	many	TRBJ1-2	.	TGTGCCAGCAGTATACGTACTATGGGGCCCGGCTATGGCTACACCTTC	CASSIRTMGPGYGYTF
TRBV7-4	once	TRBJ1-1	TRBD1	TGTGCCAGCAGCCCCGCACAGGGGGCGCGGGGAGCTTTCTTT	CASSPAQGARGAFF
TRBV7-2	many	TRBJ1-5	TRBD1	TGTGCCAGCAGCTTAGTCGGGACAGCTTATCAGCCCCAGCATTTT	CASSLVGTAYQPQHF
TRBV7-2	many	TRBJ1-2	TRBD1	TGTGCCAGCAGCAGAGGGACAGGGATTTATGGAGGCTACACCTTC	CASSRGTGIYGGYTF
TRBV12-3/TRBV12-4	many	TRBJ1-2	.	TGTGCCAGCAGCCCCTCCGACAGCTATGGCTACACCTTC	CASSPSDSYGYTF
TRBV6-2/TRBV6-3	once	TRBJ1-1	.	TGTGCCAGCAGCCGAATGTCGATGAACACTGAAGCTTTCTTT	CASSRMSMNTEAFF
TRBV6-4	many	TRBJ2-2	.	TGTGCCAGCAGTGGGACTAACACCGGGGAGCTGTTTTTT	CASSGTNTGELFF
TRBV29-1	.	TRBJ2-5	TRBD1	TGCAGCGTTGGAGGGGACAGGGGACTACAAGAGACCCAGTACTTC	CSVGGDRGLQETQYF
TRBV28	.	TRBJ2-7	.	TGTGCCAGCAGTAGCCCCGGCGGGAAGTTACAGTACTTC	CASSSPGGKLQYF
TRBV5-5	few	TRBJ2-3	TRBD2	TGTGCCAGCATCATCCCGGGACTAGCGGGGCGGGGAGATACGCAGTATTTT	CASIIPGLAGRGDTQYF
TRBV20-1	.	TRBJ2-7	TRBD1	TGCAGCGCGGACAGGGGCTACGAGCAGTACTTC	CSADRGYEQYF
TRBV19	few	TRBJ2-7	.	TGTGCCAGTAGTATATCGGGAAAAGAGCTAGAGTCCTACGAGCAGTACTTC	CASSISGKELESYEQYF
TRBV11-1	few	TRBJ2-5	TRBD2	TGTGCCAGCAGCGACGGACTAGCGGGGGGAGAGACCCAGTACTTC	CASSDGLAGGETQYF
TRBV2	.	TRBJ1-2	.	TGTGCCAGCAGTCCGGGCAGGGGTAAAGGCTACACCTTC	CASSPGRGKGYTF
TRBV7-4	.	TRBJ2-7	TRBD2	TGTGTCAGCAGCTTAATCCGTCTAGCGGGATTCTACGAGCAGTACTTC	CVSSLIRLAGFYEQYF
TRBV7-9	many	TRBJ2-5	.	TGTGCCAGCAGCCCCCGACTGGGATTAGAGACCCAGTACTTC	CASSPRLGLETQYF
TRBV20-1	many	TRBJ2-1	TRBD2	TGCAGTGCCCCAGCTAGCGGGAGGTTTCTCAATGAGCAGTTCTTC	CSAPASGRFLNEQFF
TRBV7-8	many	TRBJ1-1	.	TGTGCCAGCAGCTTAGACCAGCTAGCCTACACTGAAGCTTTCTTT	CASSLDQLAYTEAFF
TRBV2	many	TRBJ2-5	.	TGTGCCAGCAGTGAAGCGCGAGGGAAAAGTGAGACCCAGTACTTC	CASSEARGKSETQYF